The rows below give T cell receptor beta chains drawn from one sample of a study of control samples from healthy donors and cancer patients. Data came from immunoSEQ multiplex PCR; TCRdb stores just in-frame clones and leaves some out. The sample has approximately 10,000 clones, approximately 91% seen once. Sequences were obtained from PBMCs. All receptors come from a man aged 60 to 69 with colorectal cancer. CDR3s include the opening cysteine and the closing phenylalanine or tryptophan. Each record gives: CDR3 protein, CDR3 DNA, clone size, D gene, V gene, J gene. D genes are given only for firm matches. Clone sizes are given selectively: once, few, many, or a class where the clone is expanded.

cdr3_aa: CASSIGQGFSGYEQYF
cdr3_nt: TGTGCCAGCAGTATCGGACAGGGATTCTCTGGATACGAGCAGTACTTC
clone_size: -
d_call: TRBD1
v_call: TRBV28
j_call: TRBJ2-7

cdr3_aa: CASSLKVSVRGESTDTQYF
cdr3_nt: TGCGCCAGCAGCCTAAAAGTGAGTGTACGGGGGGAGAGCACAGATACGCAGTATTTT
clone_size: -
d_call: TRBD2
v_call: TRBV4-1
j_call: TRBJ2-3

cdr3_aa: CASTRFSANEKLFF
cdr3_nt: TGTGCCAGTACCCGGTTCAGCGCCAATGAAAAACTGTTTTTT
clone_size: few
d_call: -
v_call: TRBV19
j_call: TRBJ1-4

cdr3_aa: CASSLSPRWTGDNEQFF
cdr3_nt: TGTGCCAGCAGTTTAAGCCCTAGGTGGACAGGGGACAATGAGCAGTTCTTC
clone_size: -
d_call: TRBD1
v_call: TRBV28
j_call: TRBJ2-1

cdr3_aa: CASSGQGVGNYGYTF
cdr3_nt: TGTGCCAGCAGTGGACAGGGAGTCGGGAACTATGGCTACACCTTC
clone_size: -
d_call: TRBD1
v_call: TRBV28
j_call: TRBJ1-2

cdr3_aa: CASSPDRNEKLFF
cdr3_nt: TGCGCCAGCAGCCCGGACAGAAATGAAAAACTGTTTTTT
clone_size: -
d_call: -
v_call: TRBV5-1
j_call: TRBJ1-4

cdr3_aa: CASSLGPTMGTEAFF
cdr3_nt: TGTGCCAGCAGCTTAGGCCCGACAATGGGAACTGAAGCTTTCTTT
clone_size: -
d_call: -
v_call: TRBV7-2
j_call: TRBJ1-1

cdr3_aa: CASSINHGTGNEQYF
cdr3_nt: TGTGCCAGTAGTATCAATCACGGGACAGGCAACGAGCAGTACTTC
clone_size: -
d_call: TRBD1
v_call: TRBV19
j_call: TRBJ2-7

cdr3_aa: CASSSHGPEGYTF
cdr3_nt: TGTGCCAGCAGCTCACACGGACCGGAGGGCTACACCTTC
clone_size: once
d_call: -
v_call: TRBV11-2
j_call: TRBJ1-2

cdr3_aa: CASSLETVEKLFF
cdr3_nt: TGTGCCAGCAGCTTGGAGACTGTAGAAAAACTGTTTTTT
clone_size: -
d_call: -
v_call: TRBV5-5
j_call: TRBJ1-4

cdr3_aa: CASSLRGDYEQYF
cdr3_nt: TGCGCCAGCAGCTTGAGGGGGGACTACGAGCAGTACTTC
clone_size: -
d_call: -
v_call: TRBV5-1
j_call: TRBJ2-7

cdr3_aa: CASSLVGGDTEAFF
cdr3_nt: TGTGCCAGCAGCTTGGTGGGGGGTGACACTGAAGCTTTCTTT
clone_size: few
d_call: -
v_call: TRBV5-4
j_call: TRBJ1-1

cdr3_aa: CASTSTGVQSGNTIYF
cdr3_nt: TGTGCCAGCACCAGCACAGGGGTTCAGTCTGGAAACACCATATATTTT
clone_size: -
d_call: TRBD1
v_call: TRBV28
j_call: TRBJ1-3

cdr3_aa: CAISDQGTTYEQYF
cdr3_nt: TGTGCCATCAGTGATCAGGGGACAACCTACGAGCAGTACTTC
clone_size: -
d_call: -
v_call: TRBV10-3
j_call: TRBJ2-7

cdr3_aa: CASSKASGLAFTSTDTQYF
cdr3_nt: TGTGCCAGCAGCAAAGCATCTGGACTAGCTTTCACTAGCACAGATACGCAGTATTTT
clone_size: -
d_call: -
v_call: TRBV21-1
j_call: TRBJ2-3

cdr3_aa: CSVERITTGSGEQYF
cdr3_nt: TGCAGCGTTGAGCGAATAACGACAGGGTCGGGCGAGCAGTACTTC
clone_size: -
d_call: TRBD1
v_call: TRBV29-1
j_call: TRBJ2-7

cdr3_aa: CASSYTGAIYGYTF
cdr3_nt: TGTGCCAGCAGTTACACGGGGGCTATTTATGGCTACACCTTC
clone_size: -
d_call: -
v_call: TRBV6-5
j_call: TRBJ1-2

cdr3_aa: CASSRLYGYTF
cdr3_nt: TGTGCCAGCAGTCGGTTATATGGCTACACCTTC
clone_size: -
d_call: -
v_call: TRBV28
j_call: TRBJ1-2

cdr3_aa: CAWSVELTLGSRRDTVLGYGYTF
cdr3_nt: TGTGCCTGGAGTGTAGAGCTGACACTTGGTTCCCGCCGGGATACAGTTTTAGGCTATGGCTACACCTTC
clone_size: -
d_call: -
v_call: TRBV30
j_call: TRBJ1-2

cdr3_aa: CASSGRDNSGNTIYF
cdr3_nt: TGTGCCAGCAGCGGCCGGGACAACTCTGGAAACACCATATATTTT
clone_size: -
d_call: -
v_call: TRBV5-6
j_call: TRBJ1-3

cdr3_aa: CASSQDVRTGRGEKLFF
cdr3_nt: TGCGCCAGCAGCCAAGATGTCAGAACAGGGAGGGGTGAAAAACTGTTTTTT
clone_size: -
d_call: -
v_call: TRBV4-3
j_call: TRBJ1-4

cdr3_aa: CASSVGGHGELFF
cdr3_nt: TGTGCCAGCAGCGTAGGGGGCCACGGGGAGCTGTTTTTT
clone_size: once
d_call: -
v_call: TRBV9
j_call: TRBJ2-2

cdr3_aa: CASSQERRGGTDTQYF
cdr3_nt: TGTGCCAGCAGCCAAGAACGGCGGGGGGGCACAGATACGCAGTATTTT
clone_size: few
d_call: TRBD2
v_call: TRBV4-2
j_call: TRBJ2-3

cdr3_aa: CASARTSRLGAGELFF
cdr3_nt: TGTGCCAGCGCACGGACCTCTAGACTCGGGGCCGGGGAGCTGTTTTTT
clone_size: -
d_call: -
v_call: TRBV28
j_call: TRBJ2-2

cdr3_aa: CASSDTDRGLGYTF
cdr3_nt: TGTGCCAGCAGTGACACGGACAGGGGGCTCGGCTACACCTTC
clone_size: -
d_call: TRBD1
v_call: TRBV6-4
j_call: TRBJ1-2

cdr3_aa: CASSLVGQKNAEAFF
cdr3_nt: TGTGCCAGCAGTTTAGTGGGACAGAAGAACGCTGAAGCTTTCTTT
clone_size: -
d_call: TRBD1
v_call: TRBV27
j_call: TRBJ1-1

cdr3_aa: CAWRRDRENTIYF
cdr3_nt: TGTGCCTGGAGGAGGGACAGGGAAAACACCATATATTTT
clone_size: once
d_call: TRBD1
v_call: TRBV30
j_call: TRBJ1-3

cdr3_aa: CASSLVQGTYEQYF
cdr3_nt: TGCGCCAGCAGCTTGGTGCAGGGAACCTACGAGCAGTACTTC
clone_size: -
d_call: -
v_call: TRBV5-1
j_call: TRBJ2-7

cdr3_aa: CASSPEVLAGGRLNTGELFF
cdr3_nt: TGCGCCAGCAGCCCCGAAGTCCTAGCGGGGGGCCGACTGAACACCGGGGAGCTGTTTTTT
clone_size: -
d_call: TRBD2
v_call: TRBV4-1
j_call: TRBJ2-2